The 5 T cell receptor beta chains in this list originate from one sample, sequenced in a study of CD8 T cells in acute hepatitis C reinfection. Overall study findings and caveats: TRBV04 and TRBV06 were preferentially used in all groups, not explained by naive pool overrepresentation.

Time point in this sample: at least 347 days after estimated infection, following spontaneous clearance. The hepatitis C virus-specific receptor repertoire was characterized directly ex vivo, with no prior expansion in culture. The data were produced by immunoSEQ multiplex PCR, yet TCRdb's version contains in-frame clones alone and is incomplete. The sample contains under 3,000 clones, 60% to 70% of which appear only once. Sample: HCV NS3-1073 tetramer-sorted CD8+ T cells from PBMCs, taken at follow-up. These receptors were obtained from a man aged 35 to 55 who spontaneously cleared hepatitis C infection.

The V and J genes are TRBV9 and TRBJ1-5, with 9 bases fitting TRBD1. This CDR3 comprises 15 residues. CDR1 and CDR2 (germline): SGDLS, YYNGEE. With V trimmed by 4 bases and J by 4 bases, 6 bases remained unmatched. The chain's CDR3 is CASSRGTGSNQPQHF. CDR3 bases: TGTGCCAGCAGCCGAGGGACAGGGAGTAATCAGCCCCAGCATTTT.

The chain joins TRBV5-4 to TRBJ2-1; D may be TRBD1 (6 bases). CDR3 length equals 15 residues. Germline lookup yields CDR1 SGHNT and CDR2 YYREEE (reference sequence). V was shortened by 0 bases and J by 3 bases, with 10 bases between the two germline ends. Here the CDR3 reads CASSLDRVGYNEQFF. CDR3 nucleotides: TGTGCCAGCAGCTTGGACAGGGTCGGCTACAATGAGCAGTTCTTC.

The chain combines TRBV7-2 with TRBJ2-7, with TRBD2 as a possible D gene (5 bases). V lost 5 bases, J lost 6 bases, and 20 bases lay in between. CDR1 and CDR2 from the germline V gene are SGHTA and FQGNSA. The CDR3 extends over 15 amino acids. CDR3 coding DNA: TGTGCCAGCAGCCAAGAAAACGGGAAGTGGGGCGAGCAGTACTTC. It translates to CASSQENGKWGEQYF.

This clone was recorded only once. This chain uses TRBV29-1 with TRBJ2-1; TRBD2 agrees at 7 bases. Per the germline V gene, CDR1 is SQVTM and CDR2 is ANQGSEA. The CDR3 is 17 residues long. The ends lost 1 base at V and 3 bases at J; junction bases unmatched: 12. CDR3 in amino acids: CSVEGSLVAGIYNEQFF. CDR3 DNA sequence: TGCAGCGTTGAAGGTAGCCTCGTAGCGGGTATCTACAATGAGCAGTTCTTC.

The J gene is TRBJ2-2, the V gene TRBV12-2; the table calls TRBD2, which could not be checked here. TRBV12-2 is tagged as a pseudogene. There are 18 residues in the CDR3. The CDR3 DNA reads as TGTGCAAGTCGTGACTTGGTTATAGGAGGCGTCGACACCGGGGAGCTGTTTTTT. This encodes CASRDLVIGGVDTGELFF.